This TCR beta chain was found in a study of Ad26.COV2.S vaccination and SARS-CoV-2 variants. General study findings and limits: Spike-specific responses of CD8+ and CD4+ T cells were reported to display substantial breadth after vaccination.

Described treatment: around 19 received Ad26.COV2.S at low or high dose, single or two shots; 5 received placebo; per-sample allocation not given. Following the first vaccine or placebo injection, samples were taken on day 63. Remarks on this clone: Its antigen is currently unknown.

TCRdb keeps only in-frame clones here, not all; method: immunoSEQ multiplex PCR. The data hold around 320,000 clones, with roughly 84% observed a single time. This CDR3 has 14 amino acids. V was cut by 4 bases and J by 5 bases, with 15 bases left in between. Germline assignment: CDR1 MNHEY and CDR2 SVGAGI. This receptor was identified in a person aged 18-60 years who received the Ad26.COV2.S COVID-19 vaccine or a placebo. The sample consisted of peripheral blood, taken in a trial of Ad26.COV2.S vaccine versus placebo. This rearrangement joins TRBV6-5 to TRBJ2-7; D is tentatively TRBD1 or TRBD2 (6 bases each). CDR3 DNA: TGTGCCAGCAGTTTGATATGGGGGGCAGACGAGCAGTACTTC. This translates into CASSLIWGADEQYF.